This TCR beta chain was profiled in a study of blood T cell repertoires in COVID-19. Study at large: Spain, Italy and the United States supplied samples that represented acute and convalescent COVID-19.

Germline V gives CDR1 SGHAT, CDR2 FQDESV (reference sequence). The CDR3 extends over 12 amino acids. Trimming took off 3 bases at V and 5 bases at J, with 8 bases between the two ends. Clones were sequenced by immunoSEQ multiplex PCR, and TCRdb holds only the in-frame ones, with some missing. The data hold 200,000 to 250,000 clones, with roughly 84% observed a single time. This chain uses TRBV11-1 with TRBJ2-7; TRBD2 is a possible D gene (6 bases). What was sequenced was peripheral blood. This receptor was taken from a woman of 80 years or more with active or convalescent COVID-19. This chain's CDR3 is CASSLSGDEQYF. The CDR3 nucleotides are TGTGCCAGCAGCTTGTCGGGGGACGAGCAGTACTTC.